These 27 T cell receptor beta chains were all obtained from the same sample, sequenced in a study of T cell responses to AZD1222 COVID-19 vaccine. The table came from immunoSEQ multiplex PCR; TCRdb's copy has only in-frame clones and leaves some out. In the table there are roughly 120,000 clones, around 92% of which are singletons. The sample here was peripheral blood, taken on day 0 of AZD1222 vaccination. The source of these receptors is an adult in good health.

This clone has only one observation. V usage is TRBV2 and J usage is TRBJ2-2; 11 nucleotides line up with TRBD1. The trim removed 6 bases at V and 5 bases at J, leaving 5 bases unmatched. CDR1 is SNHLY, CDR2 FYNNEI, per germline. The CDR3 covers 15 residues. The CDR3 DNA reads TGTGCCAGCAGACCCGGGACAGGGGGGACCGGGGAGCTGTTTTTT. Translating gives CASRPGTGGTGELFF.

V is TRBV9 and J is TRBJ2-1; 12 nucleotides match TRBD1. Unmatched junction bases numbered 5, after V lost 0 bases and J lost 7 bases. Germline CDR1 is SGDLS and CDR2 is YYNGEE. This CDR3 region has 16 residues. CDR3 sequence: CASSVGGDRGRNEQFF. The CDR3 region has the DNA TGTGCCAGCAGCGTAGGAGGGGACAGGGGGCGTAATGAGCAGTTCTTC. The entire variable domain, with the rest obtained from reference TRBV9 and TRBJ2-1, is as follows: DSGVTQTPKHLITATGQRVTLRCSPRSGDLSVYWYQQSLDQGLQFLIQYYNGEERAKGNILERFSAQQFPDLHSELNLSSLELGDSALYFCASSVGGDRGRNEQFFGPGTRLTVL.

V and J are TRBV28 and TRBJ1-3; TRBD1 agrees at 7 bases. Trimming at V came to 8 bases and at J to 0 bases, leaving 4 bases not matched to a gene. Germline V lookup: CDR1 MDHEN, CDR2 SYDVKM. This CDR3 is built from 14 residues. The CDR3 region is CASSAGGSGNTIYF. The CDR3 bases are TGTGCCAGCTCGGCAGGGGGCTCTGGAAACACCATATATTTT.

The chain recombines TRBV7-2 with TRBJ2-3; TRBD2 is a possible D gene (6 bases). Germline V gives CDR1 SGHTA, CDR2 FQGNSA. V lost 2 bases and J 8 bases, leaving 17 bases between the germline ends. The CDR3 consists of 15 residues. CDR3 in amino acids: CASSLTGVFGGTQYF. The CDR3 DNA reads TGTGCCAGCAGCTTAACAGGTGTATTCGGGGGTACGCAGTATTTT.

CDR3 loop: CASSQGNTEAFF. The CDR3 nucleotides read TGCGCCAGCAGCCAGGGAAACACTGAAGCTTTCTTT. The chain uses TRBV5-1 and TRBJ1-1; tentatively, D is TRBD1 (5 bases). Germline CDR1 and CDR2: SGHRS and YFSETQ. The CDR3 consists of 12 residues. The V and J ends lost 4 bases and 2 bases respectively, with 6 bases between them. The full variable domain, its missing parts supplied by reference TRBV5-1 and TRBJ1-1, is KAGVTQTPRYLIKTRGQQVTLSCSPISGHRSVSWYQQTPGQGLQFLFEYFSETQRNKGNFPGRFSGRQFSNSRSEMNVSTLELGDSALYLCASSQGNTEAFFGQGTRLTVV.

The gene calls are TRBV6-5 and TRBJ2-2, with D uncertain. CDR1 is MNHEY, CDR2 SVGAGI, per germline. The V end was cut by 8 bases, the J end by 0 bases, with 7 bases between. The CDR3 consists of 13 residues. CDR3 protein: CASEHANTGELFF. The CDR3 DNA reads TGTGCCAGCGAACACGCGAACACCGGGGAGCTGTTTTTT.

The V gene is TRBV3-1 (or the pseudogene TRBV3-2), the J gene TRBJ2-7; D gene ambiguous. Germline V lookup: CDR1 LGHDT, CDR2 YNNKEL (reference sequence). Trimming shortened V by 0 bases and J by 1 base, and 16 bases separated the two germline ends. The CDR3 has 17 residues. The CDR3 spells CASSQEATRSSSYEQYF. CDR3 DNA sequence: TGTGCCAGCAGCCAAGAGGCTACAAGGTCTTCATCCTACGAGCAGTACTTC.

The V gene is TRBV28, the J gene TRBJ1-2, with D tentatively TRBD1 (6 bases). The CDR3 totals 12 residues. In germline, CDR1 is MDHEN, CDR2 SYDVKM. V was trimmed by 8 bases and J by 6 bases, leaving 13 bases between them. CDR3 sequence: CASGPQGDGYTF. The CDR3, as DNA: TGTGCCAGCGGACCACAGGGTGATGGCTACACCTTC.

CDR3 DNA: TGTGCCAGCAGCTTAGTTGTCAGCTCCTACGAGCAGTACTTC. Amino acid sequence: CASSLVVSSYEQYF. V and J are TRBV7-9 and TRBJ2-7; D call uncertain. The CDR3 spans 14 residues. Between the trimmed V and J ends, which lost 1 base and 0 bases, there was a span of 7 bases. Germline V CDR1 and CDR2: SEHNR, FQNEAQ (reference sequence).

This chain joins TRBV19 and TRBJ2-3; D not certain. In germline, CDR1 is LNHDA, CDR2 SQIVND (reference sequence). The ends were cut back, 3 bases at V and 2 bases at J, with 18 bases in the middle. CDR3 size: 17 residues. The CDR3 DNA follows: TGTGCCAGTAGTATGAGCTCAGTTCCTATTATCACAGATACGCAGTATTTT. It encodes CASSMSSVPIITDTQYF.

The chain employs TRBV11-2 and TRBJ2-1; TRBD2 is a possible D gene (5 bases). The CDR3 totals 14 residues. V was shortened by 1 base and J by 5 bases, with 9 bases between the two germline ends. The germline V gene has CDR1 SGHAT and CDR2 FQNNGV. CDR3 DNA: TGTGCCAGCAGCTTAGTAGCGCCCAACAATGAGCAGTTCTTC. Protein sequence: CASSLVAPNNEQFF.

The rearrangement uses TRBV12-3 or TRBV12-4 and TRBJ1-6; D is unresolved. The CDR3 has 12 residues. Trimming took off 5 bases at V and 7 bases at J, with 6 bases between the two ends. CDR3 sequence reads: CASSARNSPLHF. Written as DNA, the CDR3 is TGTGCCAGCAGTGCGAGAAATTCACCCCTCCACTTT.

The CDR3 coding sequence is TGTGCCAGCAGTCCCCACCCGGAATCCTACGAGCAGTACTTC. Amino acids: CASSPHPESYEQYF. The chain employs TRBV27 and TRBJ2-7; D is undetermined. This CDR3 comprises 14 residues. V was pared by 5 bases and J by 1 base, with 12 bases between. In germline, CDR1 is MNHEY, CDR2 SMNVEV (reference sequence).

The chain employs TRBV6-1 and TRBJ1-5, with no clear D. From germline, CDR1 is MNHNS and CDR2 SASEGT. The CDR3 runs to 15 residues. V gave up 2 bases and J gave up 6 bases, with 14 bases separating them. CDR3 sequence reads: CASSEQVVGSQPQHF. DNA of the CDR3: TGTGCCAGCAGTGAACAAGTAGTAGGGAGTCAGCCCCAGCATTTT.

The chain recombines TRBV28 with TRBJ2-2; a weak D match, TRBD2 (6 bases). The CDR3 totals 13 residues. V was clipped by 5 bases and J by 8 bases, with 12 bases between them. Germline values: CDR1 MDHEN, CDR2 SYDVKM. This chain's CDR3 is CASSPMGGGELFF. The CDR3 bases are TGTGCCAGCAGTCCGATGGGGGGTGGGGAGCTGTTTTTT.

V and J are TRBV7-9 and TRBJ1-5; 7 positions match TRBD1. Germline CDR1 reads SEHNR; CDR2 reads FQNEAQ (reference sequence). V was pared by 5 bases and J by 4 bases, with 5 bases of the junction left unmatched. The CDR3 is 14 residues long. The DNA for the CDR3 is TGTGCCAGCAGCCGACAGGGCTTTAATCAGCCCCAGCATTTT. As protein: CASSRQGFNQPQHF.

The chain is built from TRBV11-1 and TRBJ1-1; D remains ambiguous. Germline CDR1 is SGHAT and CDR2 is FQDESV (reference sequence). Between the trimmed V and J ends, which lost 10 bases and 4 bases, there was a span of 16 bases. The CDR3 length is 13 residues. As DNA, the CDR3 is TGTGCCACCAACAATTTAGAAGGCACTGAAGCTTTCTTT. Protein product: CATNNLEGTEAFF.

The chain is built from TRBV21-1 and TRBJ2-3; TRBD1, the table's D call, was not compared with the DNA. TRBV21-1 is tagged as a pseudogene. This CDR3 contains 21 residues. CDR3 nucleotide sequence: TGTGCCAGCAGCCTGGGGTTGGACAGGCGGCCCCCCTGGGATAGCACAGATACGCAGTATTTT. It translates to CASSLGLDRRPPWDSTDTQYF.

V is TRBV11-2 and J is TRBJ1-2; D is perhaps TRBD1 (5 bases). The CDR3 loop spans 15 amino acids. Germline-derived CDR1 and CDR2 are SGHAT and FQNNGV. Deletions cut 5 bases from V and 4 bases from J, with 17 bases between. This CDR3 reads CASSPAPLTGYGYTF. CDR3 nucleotides: TGTGCCAGCAGCCCTGCCCCCCTAACAGGCTATGGCTACACCTTC.

J is TRBJ2-3 and V is TRBV5-1, with D unresolved. V lost 1 base and J lost 4, with 10 bases in between. From germline, CDR1 is SGHRS and CDR2 YFSETQ. The CDR3 covers 14 residues. CDR3 amino acids: CASSLSSPSDTQYF. In DNA, the CDR3 is TGCGCCAGCAGCTTGTCTAGTCCCTCAGATACGCAGTATTTT.

This clone was observed a single time. The rearrangement links TRBV21-1 to TRBJ1-4. TRBV21-1 constitutes a pseudogene. This CDR3 has 13 amino acids. The CDR3 region has the DNA TGTGCCAGCAGCAAAGAACCTGGGGAAAAACTGTTTTTT. Its protein product is CASSKEPGEKLFF.

J is TRBJ1-1 and V is TRBV28; the match to TRBD1 covers 8 bases. V trimming: 10 bases; J trimming: 7 bases; junction bases outside the gene matches: 8. CDR1 is MDHEN and CDR2 is SYDVKM in the germline V gene. This CDR3 has 12 residues. The CDR3 spells CATRDRIVEAFF. The DNA of the CDR3 is TGTGCCACTAGGGACAGGATAGTTGAAGCTTTCTTT.

The chain couples TRBV10-3 to TRBJ1-5; D gene unclear. The CDR3 sequence is 11 residues long. Germline V lookup: CDR1 ENHRY, CDR2 SYGVKD. Trimming removed 2 bases from V and 9 bases from J, with 5 bases in between. CDR3 residues: CAISEEGPQHF. CDR3 coding DNA: TGTGCCATCAGTGAGGAGGGGCCCCAGCATTTT.

The chain recombines TRBV5-4 with TRBJ2-3, with D uncertain. The V gene lost 0 bases and the J gene lost 0 bases, with 11 bases spanning the gap. The germline gives CDR1 SGHNT, CDR2 YYREEE (reference sequence). This CDR3 region has 16 residues. The CDR3 coding sequence is TGTGCCAGCAGCTTGGTACGCCTGGGGAGCACAGATACGCAGTATTTT. Translating it yields CASSLVRLGSTDTQYF.

In this sample, this clone turned up once. V gene TRBV28 combines with J gene TRBJ2-7; no definite D call. Trimming pared 2 bases from V and 3 bases from J, leaving 8 bases between. The CDR3 is 13 amino acids. CDR1 is MDHEN and CDR2 is SYDVKM in the germline V gene. CDR3 nucleotides: TGTGCCAGCAGTTTAAGGGCAGACTACGAGCAGTACTTC. Protein product: CASSLRADYEQYF.

The chain recombines TRBV19 with TRBJ1-2; TRBD1 aligns across 9 bases. Germline assignment: CDR1 LNHDA and CDR2 SQIVND (reference sequence). The CDR3 is made up of 15 amino acids. J gave up 7 bases and V 1 base, and 7 bases lay outside the gene matches. The CDR3 DNA sequence: TGTGCCAGTAGTATAGTAGGGGGACAGGGTCGTGGCTACACCTTC. This gives the protein CASSIVGGQGRGYTF.

There are a few counts of this clone. The V gene is TRBV30, the J gene TRBJ1-5, with a tentative D call TRBD1 (6 bases). Trimming pared 6 bases from V and 5 bases from J, leaving 17 bases between. The CDR3 covers 14 residues. Germline V gene data show CDR1 as GTSNPN and CDR2 as SVGIG (reference sequence). CDR3 sequence reads: CACSTGNLYQPQHF. The CDR3 DNA is TGTGCCTGCTCGACAGGAAACCTCTATCAGCCCCAGCATTTT.